This TCR beta chain was identified in a study of regulatory T cells in long-lasting Graves disease (dated by TCRdb to 2020 to 2022). Study-level background: In the newly diagnosed Graves' disease group, patients had been taking antithyroid drugs for less than 3 months. The study was conducted in China and was registered as a clinical trial. A total of 33 samples underwent TCR sequencing: some 13 from persistent and about 20 from newly diagnosed Graves' disease patients. This study used TCR sequencing and RNA sequencing of peripheral blood to compare persistent Graves' disease patients against newly diagnosed Graves' disease patients.

Libraries were made using multiplex PCR. TCRdb lists the instrument as Illumina HiSeq 4000. TCR beta libraries were built with iRepertoire HTBI primers and Arm-PCR amplification of CDR3 regions. Before sequencing, the PCR products underwent gel purification. As for the original processing: Across samples, some 62 TRBV and 13 to 15 TRBJ segments were identified and used for gene usage analysis of CDR3 amino acid clonotypes. COPE and FqMerger were used to merge filtered high-quality paired reads into contigs. BLAST was used to align contigs to the IMGT TRBV, TRBD and TRBJ reference genes, and CDR3 was defined following IMGT. Any clonotype with a frequency above 0.1% was counted as a highly expanded clone. Shannon entropy was used to measure repertoire diversity, and the Gini coefficient was used to measure V-J evenness. A clonotype was considered public if more than one individual shared it. TCRdb reprocessing: public reads trimmed at Q25 with fastp, clones called with MiXCR, in-frame beta chains kept. Each record represents a unique CDR3 protein, reported with the most common genes and DNA among its rows. TCRdb's processing, not the authors' own work, is the source of the V and J calls. This sample is represented by hundreds of thousands of distinct CDR3 sequences; roughly 15% of them were singletons. Jointly, the top ten make up more than 15% of the sample.

The time point label here, explained by the study, means: newly diagnosed GD, antithyroid drugs for less than 3 months. For both TCR sequencing and RNA sequencing, RNA was extracted from PBMCs using TRIzol. The diagnosis of Graves' disease was made according to American Thyroid Association guidelines. Patients were recruited from an endocrinology department in Xi'an, China. Each patient gave about 9.1 milliliters of peripheral blood, collected in an EDTA anticoagulant tube. Ficoll Paque Plus density gradient separation was used to isolate PBMCs, and no further T cell sorting was performed. An Agilent 2100 Bioanalyzer and agarose gel were used to assess RNA quality, and a NanoDrop 2000 was used to measure RNA concentration. This clonotype showed up many times. Its antigen remains unidentified. No much larger clone exists at a distance of one base, and base qualities are not known. Results the study describes overall, beyond this receptor: Persistent patients shared more public clonotypes among themselves (fewer than 3,000) than newly diagnosed patients did (more than 850). Because the primary lesion, thyroid tissue, could not be accessed, the study looked at peripheral blood alone. Compared with newly diagnosed patients, patients with persistent Graves' disease had lower TCR Shannon entropy and fewer highly expanded clones, which suggests clonal expansion. The small sample size was acknowledged by the authors as a limitation that may reduce accuracy. Sequencing and analysis were limited to the TCR beta chain.

This same sample was also part of a study on T cells in Graves' hyperthyroidism and ophthalmopathy. As that second study puts it: Stable Graves' hyperthyroidism was defined as no progression to ophthalmopathy during 18 months of follow-up. Hyperthyroidism patients were newly diagnosed, with disease duration under 2 months, and aged 18 to 65 years. Any patient with an uncontrolled infection, another autoimmune disease, pregnancy or lactation was excluded. Diagnoses were established on the basis of clinical symptoms, serum thyroxine and TRAb, thyroid ultrasound, and orbital computed tomography. The TCR CDR3 was subjected to a first round of RT-PCR using the HTBI primer set and the Qiagen OneStep RT-PCR kit. Blood samples also contained most of the expanded thyroid clonotypes (frequency above 0.001), which suggests that blood repertoires may reflect thyroid immune responses. Ophthalmopathy was separated from stable hyperthyroidism by a 13 V-J signature model, with just over 85% sensitivity and about 81% specificity obtained in cross-validation and 80%/75% obtained in testing. In validation, the model predicted progression to ophthalmopathy with 55% to 71% sensitivity and over 72% specificity, a median of around 6.6 months before onset. To identify distinguishing TCR V-J signatures, a discovery cohort of some 100 patients was used, comprising some 43 with Graves' ophthalmopathy and around 57 with stable Graves' hyperthyroidism. Prospective prediction of ophthalmopathy was tested in an independent validation cohort of 18 to 20 hyperthyroidism patients and approximately 17 patients who later progressed to ophthalmopathy. For training and testing, the approximately 92 patients in the discovery cohort were randomly divided in a 7:3 ratio. In six Graves' hyperthyroidism patients, the study also compared T-cell repertoires from thyroid tissue with T-cell repertoires from blood. After blood sampling, hyperthyroidism patients were treated with methimazole at a starting dose of 30 mg daily, and ophthalmopathy patients were treated with high-dose intravenous methylprednisolone. A second multiplex PCR round built the libraries, followed by size selection and purification. Paired-end sequencing of the libraries was performed with 100 bp reads on an Illumina HiSeq2000. SOAPnuke was used to process the raw data, throwing out any read that contained adapters or uncalled bases, had a mean Phred below 15, or lacked an exact constant-primer or identifier match. High-quality paired reads were merged with COPE v1.2.5, and unique nucleotide sequences were defined as clonotypes. MiTCR v1.1 was used to align the clonotypes against IMGT TRBV, TRBD and TRBJ reference segments. The analysis was restricted to V-J combinations with a frequency above 0.0001, which together covered about 99% of the repertoires. The TCS score was defined as the ratio of F50 (clonal expansion) to E x V (chaos), calculated using BLOSUM62-based TCRdist between CDR3 peptides within each V-J. Welch's t-statistics and random forest reduced roughly 500 V-J features to 13, which were used in a naive Bayes classifier (R e1071). No statistical method was used to set the sample size in advance, and investigators knew the group allocation. The paper reports TCR Vbeta CDR3 sequencing of 135 peripheral blood samples: around 41 ophthalmopathy, fewer than 85 hyperthyroidism and around 17 progressor patients.

The TCR sequence derives from a woman aged 30 to 39 with Graves disease. Donor details come from another sample of the same person, matched by shared clones. Sequencing was performed on peripheral blood mononuclear cells (PBMCs), taken at new diagnosis, from a patient treated with antithyroid drugs.

The CDR3 in this case is CASSLERDNEQFF. DNA sequence: TGTGCCAGCAGCCTCGAACGCGACAATGAGCAGTTCTTC. The rearrangement combines TRBV7-2 with TRBJ2-1; no confident D gene assignment can be made. Cut back by 5 bases and 5 bases, the V and J ends lie 10 bases apart. Looking up the germline V gene yields CDR1 SGHTA and CDR2 FQGNSA. The CDR3 numbers 13 residues from cysteine through phenylalanine. The kept DNA is CDR3 alone, 39 bases in frame from the first base.